This T cell receptor beta chain emerged from a study of early T cells in non-severe SARS-CoV-2 infection. This clonotype has more than one count but fewer than ten. MiXCR was run by TCRdb on the 5' RACE reads, yielding one entry per CDR3 protein. The sample lists more than 45,000 distinct CDR3 sequences, over 9.5% occurring once. This TCR came from an adult who was a healthcare worker with PCR-confirmed SARS-CoV-2 infection or an uninfected control (not recorded which). Material for sequencing was whole blood.

The CDR3 loop reads CASSFLRTVAYEQYF. The CDR3 nucleotides read TGTGCCAGCAGTTTTTTGCGTACGGTGGCCTACGAGCAGTACTTC. This rearrangement joins TRBV28 to TRBJ2-7; no firm D call. Germline CDR1 reads MDHEN; CDR2 reads SYDVKM. V lost 3 bases to trimming and J lost 2 bases, with 14 bases between them. The CDR3 sequence is 15 residues long.